Below are 22 T cell receptor beta chains sequenced from a single sample in a study of blood T cells in healthy people across ages. Primers used in a second PCR of roughly 6 to 11 cycles were a sample-barcoded 5' primer and a J-beta primer mix. TCRdb fed the 5' RACE reads into MiXCR, producing one record per CDR3 protein. The top ten hold around a sixth of the sample, which has some 640,000 distinct CDR3 sequences, approximately 30% seen once. Input material: blood. Source of these receptors: a woman older than 75 in good health.

This clonotype was seen repeatedly, ten times or more. At one end, the junction sequence differs from germline, possibly due to a read error. The chain has TRBV20-1 and TRBJ2-1; 8 bases fit TRBD2. Germline lookup yields CDR1 DFQATT and CDR2 SNEGSKA (reference sequence). The CDR3 covers 15 residues. The CDR3 nucleotides read TGCAGTGCTAGTCCGACGGGGGGGCAGGGCAATGAACAGTTCTTC. Translated: CSASPTGGQGNEQFF.

This clonotype was counted at least ten times. The chain has TRBV27 and TRBJ1-2; weak D call: TRBD1 (6 bases). This CDR3 has 16 amino acids. CDR1 MNHEY and CDR2 SMNVEV come from the germline V gene (reference sequence). V lost 6 bases and J lost 7, with 24 bases in between. The CDR3 protein is CASRKYPGQGISGYTF. The CDR3 coding sequence is TGTGCCAGCAGAAAGTACCCGGGACAAGGGATCTCTGGCTACACCTTC.

This clonotype was detected ten times or more. J is TRBJ2-5 and V is TRBV3-1; D gene ambiguous. Germline V lookup: CDR1 LGHDT, CDR2 YNNKEL (reference sequence). V lost 0 bases to trimming and J lost 5 bases, with 10 bases between them. This CDR3 region has 14 residues. The DNA for the CDR3 is TGTGCCAGCAGCCAAGAGGGCAGGTCGGAGACCCAGTACTTC. Translated: CASSQEGRSETQYF.

This clonotype was observed a handful of times. A single base separates this from a much larger clone, so it may be a read error. The chain carries TRBV4-3 and TRBJ2-7, with a tentative D call TRBD2 (5 bases). CDR3 size: 15 residues. Germline loops: CDR1 LGHNA, CDR2 YSLEER. The germline V and J ends were trimmed by 0 bases and 7 bases, with 16 bases remaining between them. The CDR3 here is CASSQDLTSGDEQYF. The DNA of the CDR3 is TGCGCCAGCAGCCAAGATCTCACTAGTGGCGATGAGCAGTACTTC.

The gene calls are TRBV6-5 and TRBJ1-5; 7 bases align to TRBD1. Unmatched junction bases numbered 7, after V lost 2 bases and J lost 6 bases. Germline CDR1 MNHEY, CDR2 SVGAGI. CDR3 length equals 15 residues. Here the CDR3 DNA reads TGTGCCAGCAGTTACACCCGACAGGGTGGTCAGCCCCAGCATTTT. It encodes CASSYTRQGGQPQHF.

This clonotype was observed many times. The V call is TRBV7-8, the J call TRBJ2-5; 8 nucleotides agree with TRBD2. The germline gives CDR1 SGHVS, CDR2 FQNEAQ. V lost 0 bases and J lost 5; bases outside the gene matches: 5. The CDR3 spans 15 residues. In DNA form, the CDR3 reads TGTGCCAGCAGCTTAGCGCTGACTAGCGTGGAGACCCAGTACTTC. Its protein is CASSLALTSVETQYF.

The chain combines TRBV20-1 with TRBJ2-1, with D possibly matching TRBD2 (6 bases). Per germline, CDR1 DFQATT and CDR2 SNEGSKA (reference sequence). Deletions cut 4 bases from V and 2 bases from J, with 12 bases between. CDR3 size: 14 residues. This CDR3 reads CSANRGGAYNEQFF. The DNA for the CDR3 is TGCAGTGCTAACCGGGGCGGGGCCTACAATGAGCAGTTCTTC.

J is TRBJ2-3 and V is TRBV28; D might be TRBD1 (6 bases). V was pared by 5 bases and J by 3 bases, with 15 bases between. Germline CDR1 reads MDHEN; CDR2 reads SYDVKM. The CDR3 has 15 residues. DNA for the CDR3: TGTGCCAGCAGTCTACAGGGTCCGGGGACAGATACGCAGTATTTT. As protein: CASSLQGPGTDTQYF.

The table lists this clonotype with many counts. The genes are TRBV19 and TRBJ2-7; D unresolved. Germline-derived CDR1 and CDR2 are LNHDA and SQIVND (reference sequence). V lost 2 bases and J lost 3, with 8 bases in between. The CDR3 extends over 13 amino acids. CDR3 DNA sequence: TGTGCCAGTAGTATATGGCAGAGCTACGAGCAGTACTTC. Protein product: CASSIWQSYEQYF.

This clonotype was seen only once. Because the CDR3 is missing its conserved closing phenylalanine or tryptophan, this is likely a read error. Written as DNA, the CDR3 is TGCAGTGCTAGGCCCAGCGGGGGGGCCAATGAGCAGTACTGC. It codes for CSARPSGGANEQYC. V gene TRBV20-1 combines with J gene TRBJ2-5, with 10 bases aligning to TRBD2. V was pared by 3 bases and J by 11 bases, with 12 bases of the junction left unmatched. The CDR3 contains 14 residues. The germline V gene has CDR1 DFQATT and CDR2 SNEGSKA (reference sequence).

About this clonotype itself: A read error may be the cause here, since a much bigger clone is one base away. The V call is TRBV5-1, the J call TRBJ2-3, with 8 positions matching TRBD1. This CDR3 region has 14 residues. The V gene end was trimmed by 4 bases and the J gene end by 4 bases; junction bases not matched to a gene: 5. The germline V gene has CDR1 SGHRS and CDR2 YFSETQ. The CDR3 here is CASSGTGYADTQYF. DNA of the CDR3: TGCGCCAGCAGCGGGACAGGTTACGCAGATACGCAGTATTTT.

In its sample, this clonotype was seen many times. This chain uses TRBV6-1 with TRBJ2-4, with 10 bases lining up with TRBD1. Per germline, CDR1 MNHNS and CDR2 SASEGT. CDR3 size: 18 residues. V dropped 8 bases and J dropped 6; count of bases not matched to a gene: 19. This CDR3 reads CASGSSRVYRDRGNIQYF. The CDR3, as DNA: TGTGCCAGCGGCTCCTCTCGAGTCTACCGGGACAGGGGAAACATTCAGTACTTC.

This clonotype was counted at least ten times. A read error may explain this, as a much larger clone is one base away. This chain connects TRBV7-3 to TRBJ2-5, with D uncertain. The V gene lost 0 bases and the J gene lost 11 bases, with 16 bases spanning the gap. Per the germline V gene, CDR1 is SGHTA and CDR2 is FQGTGA. The CDR3 has 14 amino acids. The CDR3 nucleotides read TGTGCCAGCAGCTTAACTCCCAGGCACAATGAGCAGTACTTC. Protein sequence: CASSLTPRHNEQYF.

As regards this clonotype: A much larger clonotype is one base distant, so this may be a read error. The chain combines TRBV27 with TRBJ2-5; D might be TRBD1 (6 bases). The CDR3 contains 12 residues. CDR1 is MNHEY and CDR2 is SMNVEV in the germline V gene (reference sequence). V was cut by 6 bases and J by 11 bases, with 16 bases left in between. CDR3 nucleotide sequence: TGTGCCAGCAGAAAACAGGGCCCTGAGCAGTACTTC. Translated: CASRKQGPEQYF.

This clonotype came up a few times. A read error may be the cause here, since a much bigger clone is one base away. The V call is TRBV20-1, the J call TRBJ2-3; 10 positions match TRBD2. The germline gives CDR1 DFQATT, CDR2 SNEGSKA (reference sequence). Trimming removed 8 bases from V and 8 bases from J; junction bases left unmatched: 16. This CDR3 comprises 15 residues. The CDR3 DNA reads TGCAGTCCCTTGGGGAGGACTAGCGGAGGAGGTACGCAGTATTTT. The encoded protein is CSPLGRTSGGGTQYF.

This chain links TRBV6-1 with TRBJ1-5, with a weak D call TRBD1 (5 bases). This CDR3 comprises 14 residues. The ends were cut back, 6 bases at V and 7 bases at J, with 16 bases in the middle. The germline gives CDR1 MNHNS, CDR2 SASEGT. DNA for the CDR3: TGTGCCAGCAGATTTACCGGGACGAACCAGCCCCAGCATTTT. Translating it yields CASRFTGTNQPQHF.

This clonotype was detected ten times or more. This chain connects TRBV20-1 to TRBJ2-1; 12 bases fit TRBD2. CDR3 length: 14 residues. Trimming took 7 bases from V and 3 from J; bases not matched to a gene: 4. CDR1 is DFQATT and CDR2 is SNEGSKA in the germline V gene (reference sequence). Written as DNA, the CDR3 is TGCAGTGGGTTGGGACTAGCGGGCTACAATGAGCAGTTCTTC. Protein: CSGLGLAGYNEQFF.

This clonotype was recorded many times. The DNA for the CDR3 is TGTGCCAGCAGTTACGGGGCTAATGGCCCCCTAGTGAAGCAGTACTTC. Its protein is CASSYGANGPLVKQYF. This sequence joins TRBV6-2 or TRBV6-3 and TRBJ2-7, with D tentatively TRBD1 (5 bases). V lost 2 bases, J lost 8 bases, and 22 bases lay in between. The CDR3 runs 16 residues. Germline lookup yields CDR1 MNHEY and CDR2 SVGEGT.

There are many counts of this clonotype. This chain joins TRBV10-3 and TRBJ2-6, with D possibly being TRBD1 or TRBD2 (5 bases each). The CDR3 consists of 17 residues. Per germline, CDR1 ENHRY and CDR2 SYGVKD. V was shortened by 6 bases and J by 0 bases, with 15 bases between the two germline ends. The CDR3 coding sequence is TGTGCCATCAGGGGGACCTTCGAGTACTCTGGGGCCAACGTCCTGACTTTC. Protein: CAIRGTFEYSGANVLTF.

About this clonotype itself: This may come from a read error, since a much larger clone is one base off. This chain connects TRBV6-2 or TRBV6-3 to TRBJ2-5; D unresolved. The V and J ends lost 0 bases and 11 bases respectively, with 19 bases between them. CDR1 is MNHEY, CDR2 SVGEGT, per germline. The CDR3 loop spans 15 amino acids. The CDR3 reads CASSYSRALRAEQYF. Here the CDR3 DNA reads TGTGCCAGCAGTTACTCTCGGGCCCTACGGGCTGAGCAGTACTTC.

Many counts were recorded for this clonotype. The chain recombines TRBV29-1 with TRBJ2-1; 13 positions agree with TRBD2. Germline-derived CDR1 and CDR2 are SQVTM and ANQGSEA. Trimming at V came to 4 bases and at J to 7 bases, leaving 7 bases not matched to a gene. This CDR3 is 15 amino acids long. The CDR3 protein is CSVALAGGPRNEQFF. The CDR3 bases are TGCAGCGTTGCACTAGCGGGGGGGCCTAGGAATGAGCAGTTCTTC.

The table lists this clonotype with many counts. This sequence joins TRBV7-9 and TRBJ2-7; D may be TRBD1 (5 bases). Germline V gives CDR1 SEHNR, CDR2 FQNEAQ (reference sequence). There are 12 residues in the CDR3. V gave up 6 bases and J gave up 6 bases, with 12 bases separating them. CDR3 sequence: CASSSSGSEQYF. DNA for the CDR3: TGTGCCAGCAGTTCGTCAGGGTCCGAGCAGTACTTC.